The rows below give T cell receptor beta chains drawn from one sample of a study of blood T cell repertoires in COVID-19. The repertoire was sequenced with immunoSEQ multiplex PCR; TCRdb's copy has only in-frame clones and lacks some. In the table there are 75,000 to 85,000 clones, roughly 86% of which are singletons. Sequenced sample: peripheral blood. The receptor set was obtained from a human donor in a cohort sampled during active COVID-19. Each CDR3 is given with its conserved first and last residue. Each record gives: D gene, V gene, CDR3 length, J gene, clone size, CDR3 protein, CDR3 DNA. D genes are given only for firm matches. Expanded clones are given a class, and other clones once, few, many or no size at all.

D: .; V: TRBV15; length: 13; J: TRBJ1-3; size: medium-sized; CDR3: CATSRLIGNTIYF; DNA: TGTGCCACCAGCAGACTAATTGGAAACACCATATATTTT
D: .; V: TRBV7-2; length: 15; J: TRBJ1-5; size: .; CDR3: CASSLVVGEGQPQHF; DNA: TGTGCCAGCAGCTTAGTGGTCGGGGAAGGTCAGCCCCAGCATTTT
D: .; V: TRBV5-4; length: 11; J: TRBJ2-2; size: .; CDR3: CASSSSGELFF; DNA: TGTGCCAGCAGCTCCTCCGGGGAGCTGTTTTTT
D: .; V: TRBV9; length: 13; J: TRBJ2-4; size: .; CDR3: CASSALTEVPQYF; DNA: TGTGCCAGCAGCGCCCTTACGGAGGTCCCTCAGTACTTC
D: TRBD2; V: TRBV5-1; length: 15; J: TRBJ2-7; size: .; CDR3: CASSLLSGGNYEQYF; DNA: TGCGCCAGCAGCTTGCTTAGCGGGGGGAACTACGAGCAGTACTTC
D: TRBD1; V: TRBV11-2; length: 14; J: TRBJ2-3; size: .; CDR3: CASLNRGYTDTQYF; DNA: TGTGCCAGCTTGAACAGGGGGTACACAGATACGCAGTATTTT
D: TRBD1; V: TRBV19; length: 13; J: TRBJ1-6; size: .; CDR3: CASTRGVDSPLHF; DNA: TGTGCCAGTACCAGGGGGGTCGATTCACCCCTCCACTTT
D: TRBD1; V: TRBV7-7; length: 15; J: TRBJ2-5; size: .; CDR3: CASSLVGQGRETQYF; DNA: TGTGCTAGCAGCTTAGTGGGACAGGGAAGGGAGACCCAGTACTTC
D: .; V: TRBV6-5; length: 14; J: TRBJ2-7; size: .; CDR3: CASRSDRNSYEQYF; DNA: TGTGCCAGCAGAAGCGACAGGAACTCCTACGAGCAGTACTTC
D: TRBD1; V: TRBV19; length: 14; J: TRBJ2-7; size: .; CDR3: CASSAQGSSYEQYF; DNA: TGTGCCAGTAGTGCACAGGGGTCCTCCTACGAGCAGTACTTC
D: TRBD2; V: TRBV6-5; length: 14; J: TRBJ2-7; size: .; CDR3: CASRTAAGGAKQYF; DNA: TGTGCCAGCAGGACAGCCGCGGGGGGCGCAAAGCAGTACTTC
D: TRBD1; V: TRBV6-5; length: 15; J: TRBJ1-1; size: .; CDR3: CASSPQQGVNTEAFF; DNA: TGTGCCAGCAGTCCTCAGCAGGGGGTGAACACTGAAGCTTTCTTT
D: .; V: TRBV30; length: 13; J: TRBJ1-2; size: once; CDR3: CAWTPGFNYGYTF; DNA: TGTGCCTGGACTCCGGGGTTTAACTATGGCTACACCTTC
D: .; V: TRBV5-1; length: 14; J: TRBJ1-1; size: .; CDR3: CASSNRDLNTEAFF; DNA: TGCGCCAGCAGCAACAGGGACCTGAACACTGAAGCTTTCTTT
D: .; V: TRBV11-2; length: 11; J: TRBJ2-1; size: .; CDR3: CASSPSLEQFF; DNA: TGTGCCAGCAGCCCATCATTGGAGCAGTTCTTC
D: TRBD1; V: TRBV5-5; length: 17; J: TRBJ1-6; size: few; CDR3: CASSSIRGQGFNSPLHF; DNA: TGTGCCAGCAGCTCTATCCGAGGACAGGGGTTTAATTCACCCCTCCACTTT
D: .; V: TRBV7-2; length: 13; J: TRBJ1-2; size: .; CDR3: CASSLREVHGYTF; DNA: TGTGCCAGCAGCTTAAGGGAGGTCCATGGCTACACCTTC
D: .; V: TRBV6-6; length: 14; J: TRBJ2-5; size: .; CDR3: CASYPRLSSETQYF; DNA: TGTGCCAGCTACCCCAGACTCTCATCGGAGACCCAGTACTTC
D: TRBD1; V: TRBV6-5; length: 15; J: TRBJ2-7; size: .; CDR3: CASSYGQGGSYEQYF; DNA: TGTGCCAGCAGTTACGGACAGGGGGGCTCCTACGAGCAGTACTTC
D: .; V: TRBV7-6; length: 14; J: TRBJ2-7; size: few; CDR3: CASGSGHFSYEQYF; DNA: TGTGCCAGCGGGTCAGGCCATTTTTCCTACGAGCAGTACTTC
D: TRBD1; V: TRBV20-1; length: 11; J: TRBJ1-2; size: .; CDR3: CTPGAGGGYTF; DNA: TGCACCCCAGGGGCAGGGGGCGGCTACACCTTC
D: .; V: TRBV29-1; length: 16; J: TRBJ2-3; size: .; CDR3: CSVEGGDPDSTDTQYF; DNA: TGCAGCGTTGAAGGGGGGGACCCGGACAGCACAGATACGCAGTATTTT
D: TRBD1; V: TRBV30; length: 12; J: TRBJ1-5; size: .; CDR3: CAWRQGFQPQHF; DNA: TGTGCCTGGAGACAGGGGTTCCAGCCCCAGCATTTT
D: .; V: TRBV28; length: 17; J: TRBJ1-5; size: .; CDR3: CASSLLRGLDSNQPQHF; DNA: TGTGCCAGCAGCCTATTACGGGGTCTCGATAGCAATCAGCCCCAGCATTTT
D: .; V: TRBV6-6; length: 15; J: TRBJ2-5; size: .; CDR3: CASSPGRGSLETQYF; DNA: TGTGCCAGCTCTCCCGGGCGCGGGTCCTTGGAGACCCAGTACTTC
D: TRBD1; V: TRBV9; length: 15; J: TRBJ1-2; size: .; CDR3: CASSGRPGTGGGYTF; DNA: TGTGCCAGCAGCGGAAGGCCCGGGACAGGTGGCGGCTACACCTTC
D: TRBD1; V: TRBV7-8; length: 14; J: TRBJ2-2; size: .; CDR3: CASRGTGSTGELFF; DNA: TGTGCCAGCAGAGGGACAGGAAGCACCGGGGAGCTGTTTTTT
D: .; V: TRBV20-1; length: 10; J: TRBJ2-5; size: .; CDR3: CAGWQETQYF; DNA: TGCGCGGGGTGGCAAGAGACCCAGTACTTC
D: .; V: TRBV6-2/TRBV6-3; length: 20; J: TRBJ1-5; size: .; CDR3: CASSYGPPWRAQEGDQPQHF; DNA: TGTGCCAGCAGTTACGGGCCCCCCTGGCGCGCGCAGGAAGGGGATCAGCCCCAGCATTTT
D: TRBD1; V: TRBV18; length: 14; J: TRBJ2-7; size: .; CDR3: CASSPGQELYAQYF; DNA: TGTGCCAGCTCACCTGGACAGGAACTCTACGCGCAGTACTTC
D: .; V: TRBV6-6; length: 16; J: TRBJ1-3; size: few; CDR3: CASSYSPGPWGNTIYF; DNA: TGTGCCAGCAGTTACTCGCCAGGGCCCTGGGGAAACACCATATATTTT
D: TRBD1; V: TRBV6-1; length: 16; J: TRBJ1-2; size: .; CDR3: CASSDRDRGFMEGYTF; DNA: TGTGCCAGCAGTGACCGGGACAGGGGTTTTATGGAAGGCTACACCTTC
D: .; V: TRBV5-4; length: 14; J: TRBJ1-3; size: few; CDR3: CASSQGQTADTIYF; DNA: TGTGCCAGCAGCCAGGGACAAACGGCGGACACCATATATTTT
D: .; V: TRBV9; length: 15; J: TRBJ2-2; size: once; CDR3: CASSGHTTNTGELFF; DNA: TGTGCCAGCAGCGGACATACCACGAACACCGGGGAGCTGTTTTTT
D: TRBD1; V: TRBV5-1; length: 19; J: TRBJ2-5; size: .; CDR3: CASSSGAGGGFNVWETQYF; DNA: TGCGCCAGCAGCTCTGGAGCAGGGGGCGGTTTTAACGTCTGGGAGACCCAGTACTTC
D: TRBD1; V: TRBV28; length: 15; J: TRBJ2-7; size: .; CDR3: CASSYRQGRSYEQYF; DNA: TGTGCCAGCAGTTACAGACAGGGTAGGTCCTACGAGCAGTACTTC
D: .; V: TRBV30; length: 14; J: TRBJ2-2; size: .; CDR3: CAWSVGWASGELFF; DNA: TGTGCCTGGAGTGTAGGCTGGGCCTCCGGGGAGCTGTTTTTT
D: TRBD1; V: TRBV3-1/TRBV3-2; length: 18; J: TRBJ1-2; size: few; CDR3: CASSQDPTGAPFPYGYTF; DNA: TGTGCCAGCAGCCAAGATCCAACAGGGGCCCCTTTTCCCTATGGCTACACCTTC
D: .; V: TRBV19; length: 15; J: TRBJ1-3; size: once; CDR3: CASNSRARSGNTIYF; DNA: TGTGCCAGTAATAGCAGGGCCCGAAGTGGAAACACCATATATTTT
D: TRBD1; V: TRBV19; length: 18; J: TRBJ2-6; size: .; CDR3: CASSMGNWDSSGANVLTF; DNA: TGTGCCAGTAGTATGGGCAACTGGGACAGCTCTGGGGCCAACGTCCTGACTTTC
D: .; V: TRBV3-1/TRBV3-2; length: 13; J: TRBJ2-2; size: few; CDR3: CASSQGTAGELFF; DNA: TGTGCCAGCAGCCAAGGGACAGCCGGGGAGCTGTTTTTT
D: TRBD1; V: TRBV6-5; length: 15; J: TRBJ1-6; size: once; CDR3: CASSYDQGASSPLHF; DNA: TGTGCCAGCAGTTACGACCAGGGGGCTAGTTCACCCCTCCACTTT
D: TRBD1; V: TRBV19; length: 15; J: TRBJ2-3; size: .; CDR3: CASNPDRTLTDTQYF; DNA: TGTGCCAGTAACCCGGACAGGACCCTCACAGATACGCAGTATTTT
D: .; V: TRBV11-3; length: 13; J: TRBJ2-3; size: .; CDR3: CASSQGRTDTQYF; DNA: TGTGCCAGCAGTCAGGGGAGAACAGATACGCAGTATTTT
D: TRBD1; V: TRBV6-5; length: 15; J: TRBJ2-7; size: .; CDR3: CASSYASPGGDEQYF; DNA: TGTGCCAGCAGTTACGCTTCCCCAGGGGGAGACGAGCAGTACTTC
D: .; V: TRBV18; length: 17; J: TRBJ2-5; size: once; CDR3: CASSPEAGTRNQETQYF; DNA: TGTGCCAGCTCACCTGAAGCCGGGACACGAAACCAAGAGACCCAGTACTTC
D: TRBD1; V: TRBV4-1; length: 16; J: TRBJ1-1; size: .; CDR3: CASSHNDRGRYTEAFF; DNA: TGCGCCAGCAGCCATAACGACAGGGGGCGATACACTGAAGCTTTCTTT
D: TRBD1; V: TRBV6-5; length: 13; J: TRBJ1-2; size: .; CDR3: CASSPTGEGGYTF; DNA: TGTGCCAGCAGTCCGACAGGGGAGGGCGGCTACACCTTC
D: .; V: TRBV28; length: 15; J: TRBJ1-4; size: .; CDR3: CASSPVGGRSEKLFF; DNA: TGTGCCAGCAGCCCTGTAGGGGGTCGTTCTGAAAAACTGTTTTTT
D: .; V: TRBV7-2; length: 12; J: TRBJ2-7; size: .; CDR3: CASSSAFGEQYF; DNA: TGTGCCAGCAGCTCGGCATTCGGGGAGCAGTACTTC
D: .; V: TRBV19; length: 14; J: TRBJ1-5; size: few; CDR3: CASSLQGRDQPQHF; DNA: TGTGCCAGTAGTTTACAGGGCCGAGATCAGCCCCAGCATTTT
D: .; V: TRBV21-1; length: 17; J: TRBJ1-2; size: few; CDR3: CASSGPEQDTSNYGYTF; DNA: TGTGCCAGCAGCGGGCCCGAGCAAGATACTAGTAACTATGGCTACACCTTC